These 31 T cell receptor beta chains came from one sample sequenced in a study of T cells in Graves' hyperthyroidism and ophthalmopathy. It was RNA transcripts that yielded the amplified TCR beta CDR3 regions. A first-round RT-PCR of the TCR CDR3 used the HTBI primer set. TCRdb used MiXCR to reprocess the multiplex PCR reads, holding one entry per CDR3 protein. Counted here are more than 550,000 distinct CDR3 sequences, roughly 17% occurring once; the ten biggest clones make up 15% to 19%. Material: blood. The receptors were sampled from a man in his forties or fifties with Graves' hyperthyroidism.

The chain uses TRBV27 and TRBJ2-1, with 7 bases identical to TRBD2. The V gene's germline CDR1 is MNHEY and CDR2 SMNVEV (reference sequence). Trimming at V came to 4 bases and at J to 4 bases, leaving 10 bases not matched to a gene. The CDR3 loop spans 16 amino acids. CDR3 sequence (DNA): TGTGCCAGCAGTTATTATCTGGGGGAGGGGTACAATGAGCAGTTCTTC. Amino acid sequence: CASSYYLGEGYNEQFF.

This clonotype was seen at least ten times. CDR3 in DNA: TGTGCCATCAGGAGATTCGGGGGGGGCTATGGCTACACCTTC. Amino acid sequence: CAIRRFGGGYGYTF. This rearrangement joins TRBV10-3 to TRBJ1-2, with D possibly being TRBD1 (5 bases). The V end lost 6 bases, the J end lost 4 bases, and 15 bases lay between the germline ends. Germline assignment: CDR1 ENHRY and CDR2 SYGVKD. The CDR3 spans 14 residues.

J is TRBJ2-1 and V is TRBV13; D is ambiguous. CDR1 PRHDT and CDR2 FYEKMQ come from the germline V gene (reference sequence). Trimming cost V 4 bases and J 7 bases, with 17 bases left between them. This CDR3 spans 15 amino acids. The chain's CDR3 is CASSSPGPAYNEQFF. In nucleotides, the CDR3 is TGTGCCAGCAGCTCCCCGGGCCCGGCGTATAATGAGCAGTTCTTC.

This clonotype was seen many times. This chain joins TRBV7-2 and TRBJ2-3; TRBD1 matches at 11 bases. Germline CDR1 SGHTA, CDR2 FQGNSA. The V and J ends lost 6 bases and 4 bases, in that order; junction bases with no gene match: 6. The CDR3 covers 15 residues. CDR3 in DNA: TGTGCCAGCAGTACACCGGGACAGGGGGCAGATACGCAGTATTTT. It is translated as CASSTPGQGADTQYF.

This clonotype was observed at least ten times. This rearrangement joins TRBV12-3 or TRBV12-4 to TRBJ1-1; D not resolved. Deletions cut 8 bases from V and 2 bases from J, with 12 bases between. This CDR3 is built from 13 residues. CDR3 loop: CASSLRANTEAFF. CDR3 nucleotides: TGTGCCAGCTCACTTCGAGCTAACACTGAAGCTTTCTTT.

Many counts were recorded for this clonotype. The V gene is TRBV6-1, the J gene TRBJ2-1; 7 nucleotides agree with TRBD1. CDR1 and CDR2 (germline): MNHNS, SASEGT. V lost 6 bases and J lost 12; bases outside the gene matches: 14. The CDR3 covers 14 residues. CDR3 in amino acids: CASSLRLQGMWQFF. CDR3 sequence (DNA): TGTGCCAGCAGCCTTCGATTACAGGGGATGTGGCAGTTCTTC.

The rearrangement uses TRBV11-1 and TRBJ2-7; 7 nucleotides line up with TRBD2. Germline V gene data show CDR1 as SGHAT and CDR2 as FQDESV (reference sequence). V trimming: 6 bases; J trimming: 6 bases; junction bases outside the gene matches: 20. This CDR3 comprises 17 residues. The CDR3 coding sequence is TGTGCCAGCAGTACCGGGCTAGCGGACCCTTGGAGAGGCGAGCAGTACTTC. Its translation is CASSTGLADPWRGEQYF. Based on the CDR3 plus reference TRBV11-1 and TRBJ2-7, the full variable domain is EAEVAQSPRYKITEKSQAVAFWCDPISGHATLYWYRQILGQGPELLVQFQDESVVDDSQLPKDRFSAERLKGVDSTLKIQPAELGDSAMYLCASSTGLADPWRGEQYFGPGTRLTVT.

The chain uses TRBV18 and TRBJ1-2; TRBD1 might be the D (6 bases). The CDR3 contains 15 residues. Trimming took off 5 bases at V and 5 bases at J, with 18 bases between the two ends. Germline V CDR1 and CDR2: KGHSH, LQKENI. The CDR3 is CASSAGSGDLYGYTF. The CDR3 DNA reads as TGTGCCAGCTCAGCCGGGTCAGGGGACTTATATGGCTACACCTTC.

The rearrangement joins TRBV11-3 to TRBJ2-1; a possible D gene is TRBD1 (5 bases). The germline V gene encodes CDR1 SGHNT and CDR2 YENEEA. Between the trimmed V and J ends, which lost 5 bases and 0 bases, there was a span of 14 bases. This CDR3 is built from 16 residues. CDR3 bases: TGTGCCAGCAGCGAAGACAGCCCGAGCTCCTACAATGAGCAGTTCTTC. This codes for CASSEDSPSSYNEQFF.

At least ten counts were recorded for this clonotype. The genes are TRBV5-4 and TRBJ2-1; 12 bases map to TRBD2. CDR3 length equals 15 residues. The trim removed 1 base at V and 8 bases at J, leaving 4 bases unmatched. Germline CDR1 SGHNT, CDR2 YYREEE (reference sequence). CDR3 coding DNA: TGTGCCAGCAGCTTGAGGCTAGCGGGAGGGTATGAGCAGTTCTTC. This translates into CASSLRLAGGYEQFF.

This clonotype appeared many times. V and J are TRBV29-1 and TRBJ2-1; weak D call: TRBD1 (5 bases). With 8 bases removed from V and 5 bases from J, the gap between germline ends came to 22 bases. Looked up from germline, CDR1 is SQVTM and CDR2 is ANQGSEA. CDR3 length equals 15 residues. The CDR3 DNA sequence: TGCAGCTCTACCCAGGACACTCACACGGACAATGAGCAGTTCTTC. Translating it yields CSSTQDTHTDNEQFF.

Many counts were recorded for this clonotype. One junction end does not reproduce the germline sequence, and a read error may be involved. V gene TRBV11-2 combines with J gene TRBJ2-5; no firm D call. Per the germline V gene, CDR1 is SGHAT and CDR2 is FQNNGV. The CDR3 is 15 amino acids. The CDR3 DNA reads as TGTGCCAGCAGCCTAGAGCCGGGTAGACAAGAGACCCAGTACTTC. It encodes CASSLEPGRQETQYF.

The rearrangement links TRBV12-3 or TRBV12-4 to TRBJ1-5; 7 bases are shared with TRBD1. The CDR3 loop spans 16 amino acids. Trimming removed 7 bases from V and 2 bases from J; junction bases left unmatched: 11. CDR3 amino acids: CASKPDRVLGNQPQHF. The CDR3 DNA sequence: TGTGCCAGCAAACCTGACAGGGTCCTAGGCAATCAGCCCCAGCATTTT.

The sample holds many counts of this clonotype. The genes are TRBV28 and TRBJ2-1; 14 positions agree with TRBD2. CDR3 length: 15 amino acids. Unmatched junction bases numbered 1, after V lost 3 bases and J lost 6 bases. Per the germline V gene, CDR1 is MDHEN and CDR2 is SYDVKM. The CDR3 region is CASSLTSGRGNEQFF. As DNA, the CDR3 is TGTGCCAGCAGTTTGACTAGCGGGAGGGGCAATGAGCAGTTCTTC.

This clonotype has a count of ten or more. V usage is TRBV28 and J usage is TRBJ1-2; no clear D. V was pared by 8 bases and J by 2 bases, with 12 bases between. The germline gives CDR1 MDHEN, CDR2 SYDVKM. The length of the CDR3 is 13 residues. CDR3 amino acids: CASSTGVNYGYTF. DNA of the CDR3: TGTGCCAGCTCGACGGGTGTCAACTATGGCTACACCTTC.

On this clonotype: This may arise from a read error, as a much more abundant clone is one base away. The J gene is TRBJ2-3, the V gene TRBV10-1, with 7 bases aligning to TRBD2. Germline CDR1 and CDR2: WNHNN and SYGVQD (reference sequence). This CDR3 region has 14 residues. Trimming cost V 4 bases and J 2 bases; bases outside gene matches: 3. Written as DNA, the CDR3 is TGCGCCAGCAGTGGGAAGCGGGACACAGATACGCAGTATTTT. Translating gives CASSGKRDTDTQYF.

The sample holds a few counts of this clonotype. The V call is TRBV14, the J call TRBJ1-1; unclear D gene. Trimming took 0 bases from V and 3 from J, leaving 8 bases between them. The CDR3 runs 14 residues. Germline V gene data show CDR1 as SGHDN and CDR2 as FVKESK. CDR3 sequence: CASSQDFGDTEAFF. Here the CDR3 DNA reads TGTGCCAGCAGCCAAGATTTTGGGGACACTGAAGCTTTCTTT.

The table lists this clonotype with many counts. The chain has TRBV15 and TRBJ2-3; the match to TRBD2 covers 10 bases. The V gene's germline CDR1 is LNHNV and CDR2 YYDKDF (reference sequence). V was clipped by 1 base and J by 5 bases; unmatched bases: 6. The CDR3 is 16 residues long. The CDR3 nucleotides are TGTGCCACCAGCAGAGGGGTAGCGGGAGGAATAGATACGCAGTATTTT. Amino acids: CATSRGVAGGIDTQYF. Supplemented by reference TRBV15 and TRBJ2-3, the full variable domain reads DAMVIQNPRYQVTQFGKPVTLSCSQTLNHNVMYWYQQKSSQAPKLLFHYYDKDFNNEADTPDNFQSRRPNTSFCFLDIRSPGLGDTAMYLCATSRGVAGGIDTQYFGPGTRLTVL.

This clonotype was observed a handful of times. Just one base apart from a much larger clone, this may be a read error. The rearrangement joins TRBV10-3 to TRBJ1-1, with a weak D call TRBD1 (5 bases). Per germline, CDR1 ENHRY and CDR2 SYGVKD. The CDR3 contains 12 residues. V dropped 6 bases and J dropped 0 bases, with 5 bases sitting between them. The CDR3 DNA reads as TGTGCCATCAGGGGGGTGAACACTGAAGCTTTCTTT. As protein: CAIRGVNTEAFF.

To note about this clonotype: The conserved phenylalanine or tryptophan is not found at the CDR3 terminus, so this likely reflects a read error. The rearrangement links TRBV29-1 to TRBJ1-2, with a weak D call TRBD1 (6 bases). Germline V gene sequence: CDR1 SQVTM, CDR2 ANQGSEA. This CDR3 has 14 amino acids. V gave up 6 bases and J gave up 3 bases, with 17 bases separating them. Here the CDR3 DNA reads TGCAGCGTGAGGTCCCGGGACACCCACTATGGCTACACCCTC. This gives the protein CSVRSRDTHYGYTL.

This clonotype was detected a few times. The chain recombines TRBV28 with TRBJ1-3, with D unresolved. The CDR3 is 15 residues long. CDR1 and CDR2 (germline): MDHEN, SYDVKM. The V gene lost 3 bases and the J gene lost 2 bases, with 11 bases spanning the gap. The DNA for the CDR3 is TGTGCCAGCAGTTTCTTGGATGGGACTGGAAACACCATATATTTT. Translation gives CASSFLDGTGNTIYF.

This clonotype was seen only a few times. The chain carries TRBV20-1 and TRBJ2-5; unclear D gene. The CDR3 sequence is 13 residues long. Trimming shortened V by 2 bases and J by 12 bases, and 19 bases separated the two germline ends. Germline CDR1 and CDR2: DFQATT and SNEGSKA (reference sequence). CDR3: CSARSMDLWLKYF. DNA of the CDR3: TGCAGTGCTAGATCGATGGACCTTTGGTTAAAGTACTTC.

This rearrangement joins TRBV6-1 to TRBJ2-1; D remains ambiguous. CDR1 MNHNS and CDR2 SASEGT come from the germline V gene. The V and J ends lost 5 bases and 0 bases respectively, with 14 bases between them. This CDR3 is built from 16 residues. CDR3 residues: CASSRGGLGSYNEQFF. CDR3 nucleotide sequence: TGTGCCAGCAGTCGCGGCGGCCTGGGCTCCTACAATGAGCAGTTCTTC.

This clonotype occurred many times. The chain employs TRBV2 and TRBJ2-1, with 9 bases fitting TRBD1. J was trimmed by 0 bases and V by 5 bases; bases with no gene match: 5. CDR3 length: 16 amino acids. Germline V gives CDR1 SNHLY, CDR2 FYNNEI. Here the CDR3 reads CASSWTGEGSYNEQFF. DNA for the CDR3: TGTGCCAGCAGTTGGACAGGGGAAGGCTCCTACAATGAGCAGTTCTTC.

In this sample, this clonotype turned up many times. The chain combines TRBV12-3 or TRBV12-4 with TRBJ2-3; 9 bases align to TRBD2. V was clipped by 1 base and J by 4 bases; unmatched bases: 15. The CDR3 sequence is 19 residues long. Written as DNA, the CDR3 is TGTGCCAGCAGTTTAGTGGCGGGAGGGCCCTCGGTCTGGGCAGATACGCAGTATTTT. Translation gives CASSLVAGGPSVWADTQYF.

This clonotype was seen at least ten times. This chain joins TRBV10-3 and TRBJ1-5, with no clear D. The length of the CDR3 is 14 residues. The germline V gene has CDR1 ENHRY and CDR2 SYGVKD. The V end lost 2 bases, the J end lost 3 bases, and 8 bases lay between the germline ends. The CDR3 nucleotides are TGTGCCATCAGTGAGAGCAGGAACAATCAGCCCCAGCATTTT. Encoded protein: CAISESRNNQPQHF.

This clonotype was counted at least ten times. The rearrangement uses TRBV6-6 and TRBJ2-7; 11 bases are a match to TRBD1. CDR3 size: 15 residues. Trimming cost V 2 bases and J 7 bases; bases outside gene matches: 7. The germline V gene encodes CDR1 MNHNY and CDR2 SVGAGI (reference sequence). The CDR3 is CASSYGQGAVWEQYF. The CDR3 DNA sequence: TGTGCCAGCAGTTACGGACAGGGGGCGGTGTGGGAGCAGTACTTC.

This clonotype was found many times. The chain joins TRBV3-1 to TRBJ2-1; D is unresolved. This CDR3 region has 16 residues. The germline CDR1 and CDR2 sequences are LGHDT and YNNKEL (reference sequence). The ends were cut back, 1 base at V and 2 bases at J, with 12 bases in the middle. This CDR3 reads CASSQVEGRTYNEQFF. For the CDR3, the DNA is TGTGCCAGCAGCCAAGTGGAAGGACGGACCTACAATGAGCAGTTCTTC.

Ten or more counts support this clonotype. The V gene is TRBV18, the J gene TRBJ1-1, with D unresolved. This CDR3 has 13 amino acids. Germline CDR1 KGHSH, CDR2 LQKENI. V gave up 3 bases and J gave up 2 bases, with 7 bases separating them. DNA for the CDR3: TGTGCCAGCTCACCCAAAGAAAACACTGAAGCTTTCTTT. This translates into CASSPKENTEAFF.

This clonotype was recorded many times. Sequence at one end of the junction differs from germline and may be a read error. The rearrangement joins TRBV6-1 to TRBJ1-2; D gene ambiguous. The germline V gene encodes CDR1 MNHNS and CDR2 SASEGT. The length of the CDR3 is 12 residues. The DNA for the CDR3 is TGTGCCAGCGGTGACTTCGGAAATGGCTACACCTTC. Translation: CASGDFGNGYTF.

This clonotype was picked up many times. The chain is built from TRBV30 and TRBJ2-3, with TRBD1 matching over 7 bases. There are 14 residues in the CDR3. Germline loops: CDR1 GTSNPN, CDR2 SVGIG (reference sequence). V was pared by 3 bases and J by 2 bases, with 5 bases of the junction left unmatched. Here the CDR3 reads CAWRPGQTTDTQYF. CDR3 nucleotides: TGTGCCTGGAGGCCGGGACAGACCACAGATACGCAGTATTTT.